The sequence of this T cell receptor (beta chain) was determined in a study of blood T cell repertoires in COVID-19. As originally analysed: Amplification with reference gene primers provided the estimates of nucleated cell counts. Using immunoSEQ multiplex PCR, the repertoire was profiled, and TCRdb retains in-frame clones only, with some absent. V and J calls and clone size are as listed in that table; D and trimming were resolved from the DNA. The table lists 250,000 to 350,000 clones, around 90% of them singletons. There are 16 residues in the CDR3. The V gene's germline CDR1 is SGDLS and CDR2 YYNGEE. V lost 2 bases and J lost 0; bases outside the gene matches: 5. Ages ranged from about 18 to 89 years, with residence in under 25 US areas. Self-reported history from a screening survey and questionnaire set each donor's cohort. Resolution of symptoms, clearance, or two negative PCRs was present in recovered Cohort 3 donors.

Sequencing used PBMCs or T cells enriched from blood (not recorded which). This clonotype originated in a woman in her 30s who had recovered from COVID-19. V and J are TRBV9 and TRBJ2-1; TRBD2 aligns across 7 bases. CDR3 bases: TGTGCCAGCAGCGTTCTAGCGGTATCCTCCTACAATGAGCAGTTCTTC. Translation gives CASSVLAVSSYNEQFF.